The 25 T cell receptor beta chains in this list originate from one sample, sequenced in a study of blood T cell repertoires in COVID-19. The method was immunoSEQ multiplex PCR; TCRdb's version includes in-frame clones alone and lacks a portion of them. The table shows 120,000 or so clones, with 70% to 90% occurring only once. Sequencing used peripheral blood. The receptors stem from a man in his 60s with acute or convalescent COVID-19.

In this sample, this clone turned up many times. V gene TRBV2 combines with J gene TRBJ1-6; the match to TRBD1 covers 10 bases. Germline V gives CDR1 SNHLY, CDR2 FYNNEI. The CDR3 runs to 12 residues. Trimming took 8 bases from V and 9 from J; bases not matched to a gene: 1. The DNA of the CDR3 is TGTGCCAGCGGGACAGGGGTTTCACCCCTCCACTTT. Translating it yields CASGTGVSPLHF.

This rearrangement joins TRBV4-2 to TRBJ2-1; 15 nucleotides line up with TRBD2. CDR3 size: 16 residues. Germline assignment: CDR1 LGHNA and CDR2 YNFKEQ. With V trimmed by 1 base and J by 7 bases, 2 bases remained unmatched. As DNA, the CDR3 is TGTGCCAGCAGCCAAGCCGGGACTAGCGGGAGGAATGAGCAGTTCTTC. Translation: CASSQAGTSGRNEQFF.

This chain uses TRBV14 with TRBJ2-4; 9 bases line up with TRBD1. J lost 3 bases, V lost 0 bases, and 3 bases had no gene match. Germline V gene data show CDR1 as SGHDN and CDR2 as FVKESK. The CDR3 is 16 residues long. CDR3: CASSQEQGAGKNIQYF. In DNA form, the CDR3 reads TGTGCCAGCAGCCAAGAACAGGGGGCAGGCAAAAACATTCAGTACTTC.

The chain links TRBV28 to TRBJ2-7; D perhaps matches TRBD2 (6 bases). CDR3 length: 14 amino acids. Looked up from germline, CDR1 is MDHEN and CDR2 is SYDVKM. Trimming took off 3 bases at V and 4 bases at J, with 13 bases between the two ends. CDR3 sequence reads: CASSFFGEEYEQYF. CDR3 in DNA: TGTGCCAGCAGTTTTTTCGGGGAGGAATACGAGCAGTACTTC.

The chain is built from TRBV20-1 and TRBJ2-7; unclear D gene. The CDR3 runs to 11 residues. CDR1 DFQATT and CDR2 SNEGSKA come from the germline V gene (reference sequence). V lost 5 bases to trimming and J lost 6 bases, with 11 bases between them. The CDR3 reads CSARRLGEQYF. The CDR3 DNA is TGCAGTGCTCGCAGACTCGGCGAGCAGTACTTC.

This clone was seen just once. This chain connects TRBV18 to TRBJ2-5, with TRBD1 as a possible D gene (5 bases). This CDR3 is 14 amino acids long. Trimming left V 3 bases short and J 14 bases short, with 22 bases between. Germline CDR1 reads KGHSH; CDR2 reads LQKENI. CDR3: CASSPAGQGQAFYF. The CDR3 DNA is TGTGCCAGCTCACCCGCAGGCCAGGGTCAGGCCTTTTACTTC.

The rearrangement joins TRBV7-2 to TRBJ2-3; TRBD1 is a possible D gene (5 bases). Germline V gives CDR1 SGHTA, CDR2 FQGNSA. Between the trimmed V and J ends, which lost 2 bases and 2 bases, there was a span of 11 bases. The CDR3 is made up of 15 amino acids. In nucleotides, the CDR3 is TGTGCCAGCAGCTTACAAGACAGTTACACAGATACGCAGTATTTT. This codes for CASSLQDSYTDTQYF.

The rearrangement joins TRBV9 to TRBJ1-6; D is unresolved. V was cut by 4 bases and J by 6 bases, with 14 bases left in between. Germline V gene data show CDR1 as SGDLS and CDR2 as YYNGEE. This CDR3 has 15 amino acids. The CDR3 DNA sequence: TGTGCCAGCAGCACCACCAGACAAGCTAATTCACCCCTCCACTTT. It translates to CASSTTRQANSPLHF. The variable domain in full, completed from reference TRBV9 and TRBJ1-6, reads DSGVTQTPKHLITATGQRVTLRCSPRSGDLSVYWYQQSLDQGLQFLIQYYNGEERAKGNILERFSAQQFPDLHSELNLSSLELGDSALYFCASSTTRQANSPLHFGNGTRLTVT.

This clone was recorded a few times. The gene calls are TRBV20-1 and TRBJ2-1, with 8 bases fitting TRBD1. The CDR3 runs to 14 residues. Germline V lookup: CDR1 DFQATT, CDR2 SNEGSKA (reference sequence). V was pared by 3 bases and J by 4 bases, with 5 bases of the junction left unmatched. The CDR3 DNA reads TGCAGTGCTAGTCTGGGACAGGAGTACAATGAGCAGTTCTTC. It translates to CSASLGQEYNEQFF.

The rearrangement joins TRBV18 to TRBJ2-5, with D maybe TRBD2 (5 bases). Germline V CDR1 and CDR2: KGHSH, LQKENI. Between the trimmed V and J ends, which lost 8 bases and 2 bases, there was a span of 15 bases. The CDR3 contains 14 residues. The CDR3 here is CASHKERGQETQYF. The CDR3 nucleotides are TGTGCCAGCCACAAGGAGAGAGGGCAAGAGACCCAGTACTTC. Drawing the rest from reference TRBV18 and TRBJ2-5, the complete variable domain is NAGVMQNPRHLVRRRGQEARLRCSPMKGHSHVYWYRQLPEEGLKFMVYLQKENIIDESGMPKERFSAEFPKEGPSILRIQQVVRGDSAAYFCASHKERGQETQYFGPGTRLLVL.

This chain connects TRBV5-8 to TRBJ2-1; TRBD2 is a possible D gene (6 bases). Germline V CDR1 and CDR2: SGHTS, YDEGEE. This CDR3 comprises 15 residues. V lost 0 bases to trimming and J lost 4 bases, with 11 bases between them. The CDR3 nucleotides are TGTGCCAGCAGCTTGGTTAGCGGAGTATACAATGAGCAGTTCTTC. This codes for CASSLVSGVYNEQFF. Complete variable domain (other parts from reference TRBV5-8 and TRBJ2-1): EAGVTQSPTHLIKTRGQQATLRCSPISGHTSVYWYQQALGLGLQFLLWYDEGEERNRGNFPPRFSGRQFPNYSSELNVNALELEDSALYLCASSLVSGVYNEQFFGPGTRLTVL.

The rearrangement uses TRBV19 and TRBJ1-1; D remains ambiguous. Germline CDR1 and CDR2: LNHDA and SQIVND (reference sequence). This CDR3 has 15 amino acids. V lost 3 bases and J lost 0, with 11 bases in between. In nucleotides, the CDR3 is TGTGCCAGTAGTATGTCCCCCGACATGAACACTGAAGCTTTCTTT. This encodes CASSMSPDMNTEAFF.

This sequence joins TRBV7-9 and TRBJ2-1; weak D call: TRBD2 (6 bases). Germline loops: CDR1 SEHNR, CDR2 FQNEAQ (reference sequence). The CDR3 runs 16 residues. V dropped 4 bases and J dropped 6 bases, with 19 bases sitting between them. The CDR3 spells CASSSQRDLTPNEQFF. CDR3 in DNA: TGTGCCAGCAGCTCCCAACGGGACTTGACGCCCAATGAGCAGTTCTTC.

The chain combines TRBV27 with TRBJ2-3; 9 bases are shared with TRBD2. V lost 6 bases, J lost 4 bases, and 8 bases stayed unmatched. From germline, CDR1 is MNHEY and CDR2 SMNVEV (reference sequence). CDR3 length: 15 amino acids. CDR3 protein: CASSSDSGGPDTQYF. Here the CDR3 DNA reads TGTGCCAGCAGCTCGGATAGCGGGGGACCAGATACGCAGTATTTT.

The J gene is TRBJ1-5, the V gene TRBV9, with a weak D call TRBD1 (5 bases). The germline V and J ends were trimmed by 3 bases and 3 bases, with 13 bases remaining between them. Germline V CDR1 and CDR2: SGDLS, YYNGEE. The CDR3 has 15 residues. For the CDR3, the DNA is TGTGCCAGCAGCGACCGGGGAGGGGTCAATCAGCCCCAGCATTTT. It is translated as CASSDRGGVNQPQHF.

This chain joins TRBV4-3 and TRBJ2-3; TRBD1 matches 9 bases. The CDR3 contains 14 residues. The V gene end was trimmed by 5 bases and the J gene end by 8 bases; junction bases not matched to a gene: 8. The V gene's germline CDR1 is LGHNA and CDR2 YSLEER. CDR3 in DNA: TGCGCCAGCAGCTCCGGGACAGGGAAAAGTACGCAGTATTTT. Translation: CASSSGTGKSTQYF.

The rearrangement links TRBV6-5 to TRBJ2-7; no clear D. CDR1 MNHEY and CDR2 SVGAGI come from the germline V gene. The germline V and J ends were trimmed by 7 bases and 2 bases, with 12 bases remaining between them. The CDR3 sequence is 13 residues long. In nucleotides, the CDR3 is TGTGCCAGCAATAATGGCAGAACCTACGAGCAGTACTTC. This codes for CASNNGRTYEQYF.

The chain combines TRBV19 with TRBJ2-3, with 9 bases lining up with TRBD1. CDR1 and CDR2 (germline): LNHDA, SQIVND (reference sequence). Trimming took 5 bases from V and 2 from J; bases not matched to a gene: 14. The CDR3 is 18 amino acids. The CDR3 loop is CASSASGTGILDTDTQYF. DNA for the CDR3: TGTGCCAGTAGTGCTTCCGGGACAGGGATTTTGGACACAGATACGCAGTATTTT.

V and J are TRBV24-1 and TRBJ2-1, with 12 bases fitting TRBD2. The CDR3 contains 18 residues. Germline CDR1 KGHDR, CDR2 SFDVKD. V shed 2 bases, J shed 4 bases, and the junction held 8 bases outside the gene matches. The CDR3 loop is CATSDSHSGTSGYNEQFF. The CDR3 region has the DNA TGTGCCACCAGTGATTCACACTCCGGGACTAGCGGGTACAATGAGCAGTTCTTC.

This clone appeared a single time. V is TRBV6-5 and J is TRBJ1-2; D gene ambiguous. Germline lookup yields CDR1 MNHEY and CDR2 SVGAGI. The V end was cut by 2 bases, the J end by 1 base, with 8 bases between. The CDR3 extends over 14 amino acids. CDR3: CASSYAYGNYGYTF. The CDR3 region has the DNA TGTGCCAGCAGTTACGCGTACGGTAACTATGGCTACACCTTC.

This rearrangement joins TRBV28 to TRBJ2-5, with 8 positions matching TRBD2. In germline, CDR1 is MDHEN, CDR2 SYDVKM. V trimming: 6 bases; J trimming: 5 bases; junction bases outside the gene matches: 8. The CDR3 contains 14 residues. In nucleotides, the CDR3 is TGTGCCAGCAGCTCGGGGGGGAATGGTGAGACCCAGTACTTC. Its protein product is CASSSGGNGETQYF.

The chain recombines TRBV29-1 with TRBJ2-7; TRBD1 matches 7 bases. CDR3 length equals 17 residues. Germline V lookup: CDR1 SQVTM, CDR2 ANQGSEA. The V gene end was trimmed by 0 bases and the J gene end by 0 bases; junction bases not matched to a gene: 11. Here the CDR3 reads CSVEDRQGPIYSYEQYF. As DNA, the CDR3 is TGCAGCGTTGAAGATCGACAGGGCCCTATCTACTCCTACGAGCAGTACTTC.

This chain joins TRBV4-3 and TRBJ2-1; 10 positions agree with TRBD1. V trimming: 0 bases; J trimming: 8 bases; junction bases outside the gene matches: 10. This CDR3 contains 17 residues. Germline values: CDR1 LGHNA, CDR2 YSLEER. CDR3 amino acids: CASSQDWGQGSRYEQFF. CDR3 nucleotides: TGCGCCAGCAGCCAAGATTGGGGACAGGGGTCCCGCTATGAGCAGTTCTTC.

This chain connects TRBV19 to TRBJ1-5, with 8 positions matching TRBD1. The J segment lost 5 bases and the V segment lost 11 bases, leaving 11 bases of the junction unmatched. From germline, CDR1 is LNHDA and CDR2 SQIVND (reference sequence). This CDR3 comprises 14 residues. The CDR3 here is CACSRTGSYQPQHF. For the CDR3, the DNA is TGTGCCTGCTCTCGGACAGGGTCTTATCAGCCCCAGCATTTT. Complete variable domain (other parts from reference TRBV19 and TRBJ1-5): DGGITQSPKYLFRKEGQNVTLSCEQNLNHDAMYWYRQDPGQGLRLIYYSQIVNDFQKGDIAEGYSVSREKKESFPLTVTSAQKNPTAFYLCACSRTGSYQPQHFGDGTRLSIL.

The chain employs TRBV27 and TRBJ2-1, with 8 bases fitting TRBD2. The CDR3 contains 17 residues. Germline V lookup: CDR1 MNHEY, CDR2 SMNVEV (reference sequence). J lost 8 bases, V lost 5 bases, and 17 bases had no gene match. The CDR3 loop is CASSPGGGAGGLDEQFF. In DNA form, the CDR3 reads TGTGCCAGCAGTCCCGGAGGAGGGGCGGGAGGTCTCGATGAGCAGTTCTTC.